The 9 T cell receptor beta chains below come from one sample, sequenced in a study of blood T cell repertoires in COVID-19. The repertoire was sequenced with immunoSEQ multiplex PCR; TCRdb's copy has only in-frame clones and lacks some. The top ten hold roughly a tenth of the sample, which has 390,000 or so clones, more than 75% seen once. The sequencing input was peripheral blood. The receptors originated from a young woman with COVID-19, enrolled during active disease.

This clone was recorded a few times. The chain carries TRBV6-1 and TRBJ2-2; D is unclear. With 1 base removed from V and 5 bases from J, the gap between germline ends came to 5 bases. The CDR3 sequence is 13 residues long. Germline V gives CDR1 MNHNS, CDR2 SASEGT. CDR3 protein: CASSEVVTGELFF. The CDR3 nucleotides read TGTGCCAGCAGTGAAGTAGTAACCGGGGAGCTGTTTTTT.

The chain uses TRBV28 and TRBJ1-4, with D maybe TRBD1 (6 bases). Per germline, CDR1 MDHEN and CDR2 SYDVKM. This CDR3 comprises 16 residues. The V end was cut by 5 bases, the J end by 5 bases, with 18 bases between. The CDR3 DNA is TGTGCCAGCAGTCGCCCGGTTGGGGGCGGAAATGAAAAACTGTTTTTT. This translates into CASSRPVGGGNEKLFF.

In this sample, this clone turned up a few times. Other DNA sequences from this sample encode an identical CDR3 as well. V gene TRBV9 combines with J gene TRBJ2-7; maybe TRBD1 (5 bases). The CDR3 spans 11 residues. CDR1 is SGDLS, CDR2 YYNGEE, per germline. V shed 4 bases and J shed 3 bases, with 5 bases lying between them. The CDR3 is CASSRGYEQYF. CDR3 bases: TGTGCCAGCAGCAGGGGCTACGAGCAGTACTTC.

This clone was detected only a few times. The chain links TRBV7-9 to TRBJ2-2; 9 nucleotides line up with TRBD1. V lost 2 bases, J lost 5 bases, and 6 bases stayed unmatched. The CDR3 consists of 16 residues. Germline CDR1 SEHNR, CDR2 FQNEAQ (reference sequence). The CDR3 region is CASSLLTGGFTGELFF. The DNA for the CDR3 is TGTGCCAGCAGCTTACTCACAGGGGGCTTTACCGGGGAGCTGTTTTTT.

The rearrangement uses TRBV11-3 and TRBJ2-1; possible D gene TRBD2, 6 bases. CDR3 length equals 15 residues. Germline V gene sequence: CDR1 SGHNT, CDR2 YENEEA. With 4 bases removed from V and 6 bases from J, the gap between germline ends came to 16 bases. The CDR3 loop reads CASSSRGRRGNEQFF. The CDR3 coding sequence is TGTGCCAGCAGCTCCCGAGGTCGGCGGGGCAATGAGCAGTTCTTC.

The CDR3 loop is CAPFSGNTIYF. CDR3 DNA: TGTGCCCCTTTCTCTGGAAACACCATATATTTT. V gene TRBV6-5 combines with J gene TRBJ1-3; no firm D call. Trimming took 11 bases from V and 0 from J, leaving 5 bases between them. The CDR3 length is 11 residues. Germline values: CDR1 MNHEY, CDR2 SVGAGI.

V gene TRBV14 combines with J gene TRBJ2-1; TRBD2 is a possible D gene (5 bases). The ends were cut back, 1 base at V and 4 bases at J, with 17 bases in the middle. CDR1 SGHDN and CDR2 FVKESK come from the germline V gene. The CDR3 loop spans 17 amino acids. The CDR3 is CASSQVPPRETYNEQFF. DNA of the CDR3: TGTGCCAGCAGCCAAGTTCCGCCGAGGGAGACGTACAATGAGCAGTTCTTC. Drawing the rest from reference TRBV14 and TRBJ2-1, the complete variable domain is EAGVTQFPSHSVIEKGQTVTLRCDPISGHDNLYWYRRVMGKEIKFLLHFVKESKQDESGMPNNRFLAERTGGTYSTLKVQPAELEDSGVYFCASSQVPPRETYNEQFFGPGTRLTVL.

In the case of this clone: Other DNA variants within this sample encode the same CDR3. The DNA for the CDR3 is TGTGCCAGTAGTACGGGACTGAACACCGGGGAGCTGTTTTTT. Its protein product is CASSTGLNTGELFF. The rearrangement joins TRBV19 to TRBJ2-2, with D possibly matching TRBD2 (6 bases). The CDR3 runs to 14 residues. The V and J ends lost 4 bases and 1 base respectively, with 7 bases between them. CDR1 is LNHDA, CDR2 SQIVND, per germline (reference sequence).

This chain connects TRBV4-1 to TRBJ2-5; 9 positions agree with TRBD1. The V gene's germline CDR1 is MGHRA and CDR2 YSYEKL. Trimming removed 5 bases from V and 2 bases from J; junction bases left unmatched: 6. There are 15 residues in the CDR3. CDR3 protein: CASSTWTGVQETQYF. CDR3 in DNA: TGCGCCAGCAGCACCTGGACAGGGGTGCAAGAGACCCAGTACTTC.